This entry lists 10 T cell receptor beta chains sequenced from one sample in a study of T cell responses to AZD1222 COVID-19 vaccine. Assay: immunoSEQ multiplex PCR; the TCRdb copy retains only in-frame clones and omits some. The sample lists approximately 120,000 clones, roughly 86% seen once, with roughly 5.7% in the top ten. The sequencing used peripheral blood, collected 28 days after the second AZD1222 dose. The receptors were gathered from an adult who received the AZD1222 COVID-19 vaccine.

This clone was picked up a small number of times. This sequence joins TRBV6-6 and TRBJ1-1; no definite D call. CDR3 length: 14 residues. V shed 5 bases and J shed 2 bases, with 12 bases lying between them. Germline assignment: CDR1 MNHNY and CDR2 SVGAGI (reference sequence). CDR3 DNA: TGTGCCAGCAGTCTATACTCGTCAAACACTGAAGCTTTCTTT. Encoded protein: CASSLYSSNTEAFF.

This chain joins TRBV10-3 and TRBJ1-1; D gene ambiguous. The CDR3 sequence is 12 residues long. Trimming left V 4 bases short and J 7 bases short, with 10 bases between. CDR1 and CDR2 (germline): ENHRY, SYGVKD. For the CDR3, the DNA is TGTGCCATCAGTGTAGGAGGGTTTGAAGCTTTCTTT. Amino acid sequence: CAISVGGFEAFF.

The rearrangement links TRBV2 to TRBJ1-1, with 8 bases that match TRBD1. After removal of 5 bases from V and 0 bases from J, the junction contained 2 bases not matched to a gene. Germline values: CDR1 SNHLY, CDR2 FYNNEI. The CDR3 has 14 residues. In nucleotides, the CDR3 is TGTGCCAGCAGTCGACAGGGGATGAACACTGAAGCTTTCTTT. Residues: CASSRQGMNTEAFF.

V gene TRBV4-3 combines with J gene TRBJ1-2, with D perhaps TRBD1 (5 bases). Trimming shortened V by 2 bases and J by 7 bases, and 11 bases separated the two germline ends. Per the germline V gene, CDR1 is LGHNA and CDR2 is YSLEER. CDR3 length equals 13 residues. The CDR3 coding sequence is TGCGCCAGCAGCCAAAACGAGGGGAGTGGCTACACCTTC. Translating it yields CASSQNEGSGYTF.

The rearrangement links TRBV30 to TRBJ1-3; 7 bases align to TRBD1. The CDR3 totals 13 residues. The trim removed 5 bases at V and 2 bases at J, leaving 3 bases unmatched. In germline, CDR1 is GTSNPN, CDR2 SVGIG (reference sequence). The CDR3 spells CAWDRDPGNTIYF. The CDR3 bases are TGTGCCTGGGACAGGGACCCTGGAAACACCATATATTTT.

V is TRBV28 and J is TRBJ1-1; unclear D gene. V was pared by 1 base and J by 1 base, with 7 bases between. Germline CDR1 and CDR2: MDHEN and SYDVKM. This CDR3 contains 14 residues. CDR3 protein: CASSLLTPNTEAFF. The CDR3 DNA is TGTGCCAGCAGTTTATTGACTCCGAACACTGAAGCTTTCTTT.

This sequence joins TRBV12-3 or TRBV12-4 and TRBJ2-1; D might be TRBD2 (5 bases). The CDR3 is 13 amino acids. Trimming removed 5 bases from V and 11 bases from J, with 16 bases in between. The CDR3 loop is CASSPRTLPQQFF. In nucleotides, the CDR3 is TGTGCCAGCAGTCCACGGACTTTGCCCCAGCAGTTCTTC.

The chain joins TRBV27 to TRBJ2-5; 7 nucleotides agree with TRBD1. V trimming: 6 bases; J trimming: 2 bases; junction bases outside the gene matches: 6. CDR3 length equals 14 residues. Looked up from germline, CDR1 is MNHEY and CDR2 is SMNVEV (reference sequence). The CDR3 here is CASRTGTAQETQYF. For the CDR3, the DNA is TGTGCCAGCAGGACGGGGACAGCTCAAGAGACCCAGTACTTC.

This sequence joins TRBV2 and TRBJ1-5, with D tentatively TRBD1 (6 bases). Germline V gives CDR1 SNHLY, CDR2 FYNNEI. The CDR3 spans 13 residues. The V end lost 5 bases, the J end lost 4 bases, and 9 bases lay between the germline ends. The CDR3 here is CASSWTDNQPQHF. The CDR3 coding sequence is TGTGCCAGCAGTTGGACAGATAATCAGCCCCAGCATTTT.

This rearrangement joins TRBV5-1 to TRBJ2-7; D might be TRBD1 or TRBD2, each matching 6 bases. Trimming left V 8 bases short and J 3 bases short, with 15 bases between. There are 13 residues in the CDR3. Germline CDR1 is SGHRS and CDR2 is YFSETQ. CDR3 sequence reads: CASFRGPDYEQYF. The CDR3, as DNA: TGCGCCAGTTTTCGGGGGCCCGACTACGAGCAGTACTTC. The entire variable domain, with the rest obtained from reference TRBV5-1 and TRBJ2-7, is as follows: KAGVTQTPRYLIKTRGQQVTLSCSPISGHRSVSWYQQTPGQGLQFLFEYFSETQRNKGNFPGRFSGRQFSNSRSEMNVSTLELGDSALYLCASFRGPDYEQYFGPGTRLTVT.